This T cell receptor (beta chain) came from a study of T cells in tumors after PD-1 blockade. Produced via immunoSEQ multiplex PCR; TCRdb's table is partial and in-frame only. The sample consists of fewer than 15,000 clones, about 60% of them appearing once. V lost 2 bases, J lost 3 bases, and 14 bases lay in between. Per germline, CDR1 MNHEY and CDR2 SVGEGT. The CDR3 has 15 residues. This sample comprised tumor tissue, obtained before anti-PD-1 treatment. The sequence came from a human donor with basal cell carcinoma. The gene calls are TRBV6-2 or TRBV6-3 and TRBJ2-7; tentatively, D is TRBD2 (7 bases). Here the CDR3 DNA reads TGTGCCAGCAGTTACCCCCCCGGGGGGCACTACGAGCAGTACTTC. Protein: CASSYPPGGHYEQYF.